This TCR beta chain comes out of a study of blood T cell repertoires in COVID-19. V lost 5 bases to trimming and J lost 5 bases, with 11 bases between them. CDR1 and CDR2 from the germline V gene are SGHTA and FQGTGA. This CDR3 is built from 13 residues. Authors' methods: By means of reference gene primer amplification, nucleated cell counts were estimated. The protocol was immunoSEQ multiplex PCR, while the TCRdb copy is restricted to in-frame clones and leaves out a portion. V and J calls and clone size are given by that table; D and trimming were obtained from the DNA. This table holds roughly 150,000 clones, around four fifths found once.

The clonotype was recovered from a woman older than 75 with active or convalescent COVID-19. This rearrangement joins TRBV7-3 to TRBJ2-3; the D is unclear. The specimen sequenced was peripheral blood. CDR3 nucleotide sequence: TGTGCCAGCAGCCAACAACCAGGAGATACGCAGTATTTT. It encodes CASSQQPGDTQYF.